The 21 T cell receptor beta chains reported below all come from one sample, sequenced in a study of T-cell memory formation after mild COVID-19. TCRdb recomputed calls from the 5' RACE reads with MiXCR, one row per CDR3 protein. The data contain about 500,000 distinct CDR3 sequences, around 21% of them singletons. Sequencing was done on a sample of PBMCs or a T cell subset sorted from them (not recorded which). Every receptor here comes from an adult woman who had mild COVID-19 (a few samples of this study predate the infection). Cell type and time point are not known.

This clonotype was detected only a few times. The J gene is TRBJ1-1, the V gene TRBV5-1; D is unclear. From germline, CDR1 is SGHRS and CDR2 YFSETQ. The CDR3 has 15 residues. V was pared by 0 bases and J by 1 base, with 10 bases between. The chain's CDR3 is CASSLVTGPNTEAFF. Written as DNA, the CDR3 is TGCGCCAGCAGCTTGGTTACCGGACCGAACACTGAAGCTTTCTTT.

The chain carries TRBV7-6 and TRBJ2-6; 9 bases are a match to TRBD1. V shed 5 bases and J 7 bases; nucleotides not matched to a gene: 9. This CDR3 spans 16 amino acids. Germline CDR1 is SGHVS and CDR2 is FNYEAQ. CDR3 region: CASSHETGGVANVLTF. The CDR3 DNA reads TGTGCCAGCAGCCACGAGACAGGGGGTGTAGCCAACGTCCTGACTTTC.

In this sample, this clonotype turned up a few times. The rearrangement links TRBV20-1 to TRBJ1-1; TRBD1 might be the D (6 bases). The CDR3 length is 15 residues. Germline CDR1 DFQATT, CDR2 SNEGSKA (reference sequence). The V and J ends lost 3 bases and 1 base respectively, with 15 bases between them. CDR3 protein: CSASGEQGPNTEAFF. In DNA, the CDR3 is TGCAGTGCTAGTGGGGAACAGGGACCGAACACTGAAGCTTTCTTT.

The chain links TRBV7-6 to TRBJ1-4; D is unclear. Germline CDR1 SGHVS, CDR2 FNYEAQ. Trimming pared 4 bases from V and 4 bases from J, leaving 13 bases between. CDR3 length equals 15 residues. The CDR3 coding sequence is TGTGCCAGCAGCTGCGAAAGACGGATTAATGAAAAACTGTTTTTT. Residues: CASSCERRINEKLFF.

This clonotype has more than one count but fewer than ten. V and J are TRBV18 and TRBJ1-5; 8 nucleotides match TRBD1. J was trimmed by 7 bases and V by 0 bases; bases with no gene match: 5. The germline gives CDR1 KGHSH, CDR2 LQKENI. This CDR3 has 15 residues. CDR3 nucleotide sequence: TGTGCCAGCTCACCACCGGGGTCAGGGGGCCAGCCCCAGCATTTT. Amino acid sequence: CASSPPGSGGQPQHF.

For this clonotype: The junction differs from germline at one of its ends, possibly a read error. V gene TRBV18 combines with J gene TRBJ2-2; D may be TRBD1 (6 bases). CDR3 length equals 14 residues. Germline V gene lookup returns CDR1 KGHSH and CDR2 LQKENI. CDR3 nucleotides: TGTGCCAGCTCACCCCCTGGGGGCACCGGGGAGATGTTTTTT. This encodes CASSPPGGTGEMFF.

The genes are TRBV2 and TRBJ2-2; tentatively, D is TRBD1 or TRBD2 (6 bases each). There are 16 residues in the CDR3. Germline lookup yields CDR1 SNHLY and CDR2 FYNNEI. V was clipped by 1 base and J by 5 bases, with 14 bases between them. In nucleotides, the CDR3 is TGTGCCAGCAGTGAAGAAATAGGGGGGACAACCGGGGAGCTGTTTTTT. Encoded protein: CASSEEIGGTTGELFF. Together with reference TRBV2 and TRBJ2-2, the CDR3 gives the full variable domain: EPEVTQTPSHQVTQMGQEVILRCVPISNHLYFYWYRQILGQKVEFLVSFYNNEISEKSEIFDDQFSVERPDGSNFTLKIRSTKLEDSAMYFCASSEEIGGTTGELFFGEGSRLTVL.

This chain connects TRBV11-3 to TRBJ2-1, with 9 bases lining up with TRBD2. The CDR3 sequence is 15 residues long. Germline V gene lookup returns CDR1 SGHNT and CDR2 YENEEA. Trimming cost V 5 bases and J 6 bases; bases outside gene matches: 8. The CDR3 DNA reads TGTGCCAGCAGCCCTCGAGGTAGCGGGAGCAATGAGCAGTTCTTC. It is translated as CASSPRGSGSNEQFF.

V usage is TRBV10-3 and J usage is TRBJ1-1, with D possibly being TRBD1 (6 bases). This CDR3 contains 14 residues. Germline CDR1 ENHRY, CDR2 SYGVKD. V dropped 3 bases and J dropped 1 base, with 9 bases sitting between them. CDR3 in amino acids: CAISDLGGNTEAFF. CDR3 DNA: TGTGCCATCAGTGATTTAGGGGGGAACACTGAAGCTTTCTTT.

This clonotype was seen a few times. This chain uses TRBV6-6 with TRBJ2-2, with 10 positions matching TRBD2. The CDR3 spans 19 residues. CDR1 and CDR2 from the germline V gene are MNHNY and SVGAGI (reference sequence). Trimming at V came to 7 bases and at J to 4 bases, leaving 18 bases not matched to a gene. As DNA, the CDR3 is TGTGCCAGCATTAAGGAGCGGGGGGGCGGTTCAGGGATCACCGGGGAGCTGTTTTTT. Translation gives CASIKERGGGSGITGELFF.

This clonotype was counted only a few times. The rearrangement uses TRBV7-3 and TRBJ2-2; 8 nucleotides match TRBD2. CDR1 and CDR2 from the germline V gene are SGHTA and FQGTGA. The CDR3 consists of 16 residues. V trimming: 0 bases; J trimming: 3 bases; junction bases outside the gene matches: 3. The CDR3 region is CASSLTRSGDTGELFF. The CDR3 nucleotides are TGTGCCAGCAGCTTAACTCGTAGCGGGGACACCGGGGAGCTGTTTTTT.

The table lists this clonotype with a few counts. The CDR3 region is CASSLLSTDRGLNEQYF. CDR3 coding DNA: TGTGCCAGCTCACTTCTCTCAACGGACAGGGGGCTCAACGAGCAGTACTTC. This chain links TRBV18 with TRBJ2-7, with 11 bases identical to TRBD1. Germline loops: CDR1 KGHSH, CDR2 LQKENI. This CDR3 contains 17 residues. Losses at the gene ends were 4 bases for V and 5 bases for J; bases not matched to a gene: 13.

This clonotype was counted ten times or more. The J gene is TRBJ2-7, the V gene TRBV7-6, with D possibly being TRBD2 (6 bases). The CDR3 loop spans 11 amino acids. In germline, CDR1 is SGHVS, CDR2 FNYEAQ. V lost 5 bases, J lost 4 bases, and 6 bases lay in between. In nucleotides, the CDR3 is TGTGCCAGCAGCCGGGAGTACGAGCAGTACTTC. Translation: CASSREYEQYF.

The chain recombines TRBV11-3 with TRBJ1-5, with D perhaps TRBD1 (5 bases). The germline gives CDR1 SGHNT, CDR2 YENEEA. The CDR3 loop spans 13 amino acids. V lost 3 bases, J lost 9 bases, and 12 bases lay in between. The CDR3 is CASSLGELRPQHF. The CDR3 DNA reads as TGTGCCAGCAGCTTGGGGGAATTGCGGCCCCAGCATTTT. Based on the CDR3 plus reference TRBV11-3 and TRBJ1-5, the full variable domain is EAGVVQSPRYKIIEKKQPVAFWCNPISGHNTLYWYLQNLGQGPELLIRYENEEAVDDSQLPKDRFSAERLKGVDSTLKIQPAELGDSAVYLCASSLGELRPQHFGDGTRLSIL.

Turning to this clonotype: Sequence at one end of the junction differs from germline and may be a read error. The J gene is TRBJ2-1, the V gene TRBV6-1; 7 bases fit TRBD2. Germline V CDR1 and CDR2: MNHNS, SASEGT. The CDR3 runs 14 residues. CDR3: CASTGGGSYNEKFF. CDR3 sequence (DNA): TGTGCCAGCACCGGCGGGGGTTCCTACAATGAGAAGTTCTTC.

V is TRBV4-1 and J is TRBJ1-1; D remains unclear. This CDR3 is 17 amino acids long. V dropped 0 bases and J dropped 0 bases, with 14 bases sitting between them. Germline CDR1 is MGHRA and CDR2 is YSYEKL. The CDR3 DNA is TGCGCCAGCAGCCAAGATAGACCTACCCTAATGAACACTGAAGCTTTCTTT. Protein sequence: CASSQDRPTLMNTEAFF.

The chain combines TRBV12-3 or TRBV12-4 with TRBJ1-2; 12 bases agree with TRBD1. V shed 5 bases, J shed 8 bases, and the junction held 9 bases outside the gene matches. This CDR3 comprises 15 residues. In DNA, the CDR3 is TGTGCCAGCAGTCGCCGGGACAGGGGGCTGGAGGGCTACACCTTC. Translated, it gives CASSRRDRGLEGYTF.

Only a few counts were recorded for this clonotype. The rearrangement uses TRBV4-1 and TRBJ2-7; D ambiguous. Between the trimmed V and J ends, which lost 0 bases and 1 base, there was a span of 13 bases. The CDR3 length is 16 residues. Germline CDR1 reads MGHRA; CDR2 reads YSYEKL. CDR3 loop: CASSQEGRTESYEQYF. The DNA for the CDR3 is TGCGCCAGCAGCCAAGAGGGAAGGACCGAGTCCTACGAGCAGTACTTC.

This chain links TRBV30 with TRBJ1-4; weak D call: TRBD1 (6 bases). Looked up from germline, CDR1 is GTSNPN and CDR2 is SVGIG (reference sequence). The CDR3 runs 13 residues. V dropped 5 bases and J dropped 4 bases, with 11 bases sitting between them. DNA of the CDR3: TGTGCCTGGGAAGGACAGTTTAATGAAAAACTGTTTTTT. Translated: CAWEGQFNEKLFF. The full variable domain, its missing parts supplied by reference TRBV30 and TRBJ1-4, is SQTIHQWPATLVQPVGSPLSLECTVEGTSNPNLYWYRQAAGRGLQLLFYSVGIGQISSEVPQNLSASRPQDRQFILSSKKLLLSDSGFYLCAWEGQFNEKLFFGSGTQLSVL.

This chain joins TRBV20-1 and TRBJ2-2; 14 nucleotides align to TRBD2. This CDR3 comprises 19 residues. J was trimmed by 6 bases and V by 1 base; bases with no gene match: 13. The V gene's germline CDR1 is DFQATT and CDR2 SNEGSKA (reference sequence). DNA for the CDR3: TGCAGTGCTAGAGCCACGGGACTAGCGGGAGTTCGGTATGCCGGGGAGCTGTTTTTT. Amino acids: CSARATGLAGVRYAGELFF.

The rearrangement joins TRBV7-9 to TRBJ2-7, with 9 bases identical to TRBD1. There are 17 residues in the CDR3. Germline V lookup: CDR1 SEHNR, CDR2 FQNEAQ (reference sequence). Trimming cost V 4 bases and J 6 bases; bases outside gene matches: 16. DNA of the CDR3: TGTGCCAGCAGCTCAGCAGTTCCGGGACAGGGTATAGGCGAGCAGTACTTC. Its protein is CASSSAVPGQGIGEQYF.